The clone carrying this TCR beta chain showed up just a few times. Its antigen remains unknown. This record belongs to a study of response to subunit inactivated influenza vaccine. One entry per CDR3 protein, called by TCRdb with MiXCR from the RT-PCR reads. There are about 520,000 distinct CDR3 sequences in the sample; less than 30% occur only once, and under 2.5% lies in the top ten. V lost 6 bases, J lost 1 base, and 14 bases lay in between. Germline V lookup: CDR1 SNHLY, CDR2 FYNNEI. The CDR3 is 15 amino acids. Broader study findings: T cells newly recruited by each seasonal influenza vaccination are few, the authors suggested.

The clonotype comes from a man aged 50 to 59 who received an inactivated influenza vaccine. The V gene is TRBV2, the J gene TRBJ2-3; weak D call: TRBD1 (6 bases). The sample consisted of CD4+ T cells sorted from PBMCs, taken 5 to 6 days after vaccination. In DNA form, the CDR3 reads TGTGCCAGCAGCCTACAGGGCCGAGGCACAGATACGCAGTATTTT. It codes for CASSLQGRGTDTQYF.